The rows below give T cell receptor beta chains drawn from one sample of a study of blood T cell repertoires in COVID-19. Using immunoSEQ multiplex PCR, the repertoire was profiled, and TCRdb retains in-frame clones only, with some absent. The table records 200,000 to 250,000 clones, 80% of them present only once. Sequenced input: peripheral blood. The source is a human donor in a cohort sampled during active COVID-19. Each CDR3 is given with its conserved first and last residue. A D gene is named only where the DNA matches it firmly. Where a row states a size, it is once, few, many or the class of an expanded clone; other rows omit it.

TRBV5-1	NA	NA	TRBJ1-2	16	CASSLATGTSSWGYTF	TGCGCCAGCAGCTTGGCTACCGGGACATCGAGTTGGGGCTACACCTTC
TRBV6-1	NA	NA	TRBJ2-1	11	CASSDTGEQFF	TGTGCCAGCAGTGATACGGGAGAGCAGTTCTTC
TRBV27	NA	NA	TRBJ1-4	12	CASSDSGEKLFF	TGTGCCAGCAGTGACTCGGGGGAAAAACTGTTTTTT
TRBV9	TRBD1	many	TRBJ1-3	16	CASSVDAGGTGNTIYF	TGTGCCAGCAGCGTAGACGCAGGGGGCACGGGAAACACCATATATTTT
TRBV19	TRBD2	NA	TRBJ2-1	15	CASSIGSSGSSEQFF	TGTGCCAGTAGTATAGGCAGTAGCGGGAGCAGTGAGCAGTTCTTC
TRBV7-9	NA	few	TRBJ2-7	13	CASSPPSSYEQYF	TGTGCCAGCAGCCCCCCCAGCTCCTACGAGCAGTACTTC
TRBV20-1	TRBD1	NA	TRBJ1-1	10	CSARDRVAFF	TGCAGTGCTAGGGACAGGGTCGCTTTCTTT
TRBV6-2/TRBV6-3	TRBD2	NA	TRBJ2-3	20	CASSYSRVRIGLAGEDTQYF	TGTGCCAGCAGTTACTCGAGGGTTCGTATCGGGCTAGCGGGAGAGGATACGCAGTATTTT
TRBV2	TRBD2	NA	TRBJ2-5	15	CASSSTSGGRKTQYF	TGTGCCAGCAGTTCGACTAGCGGGGGACGAAAGACCCAGTACTTC
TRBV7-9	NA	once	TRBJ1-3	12	CASSLQGDTIYF	TGTGCCAGCAGCCTACAGGGAGACACCATATATTTT
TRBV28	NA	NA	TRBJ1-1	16	CASSITGWSMNTEAFF	TGTGCCAGCAGTATAACAGGGTGGAGCATGAACACTGAAGCTTTCTTT
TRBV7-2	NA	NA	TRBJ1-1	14	CASSLYWTDHEAFF	TGTGCCAGCAGCTTATATTGGACAGACCATGAAGCTTTCTTT
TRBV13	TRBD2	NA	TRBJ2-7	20	CASSSQGWLAGGLNSYEQYF	TGTGCCAGCAGCTCCCAGGGTTGGCTAGCGGGGGGACTTAACTCCTACGAGCAGTACTTC
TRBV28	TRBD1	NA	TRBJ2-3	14	CASSWDRGADTQYF	TGTGCCAGCAGTTGGGACAGGGGGGCAGATACGCAGTATTTT
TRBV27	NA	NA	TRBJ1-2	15	CASSLNSLVGYGYTF	TGTGCCAGCAGTTTAAACAGCTTAGTGGGCTATGGCTACACCTTC
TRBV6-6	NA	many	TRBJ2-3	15	CASAKGQGLADTQYF	TGTGCCAGCGCCAAGGGGCAGGGGCTGGCAGATACGCAGTATTTT
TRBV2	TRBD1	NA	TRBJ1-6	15	CASSPKQGASSPLHF	TGTGCCAGCAGCCCAAAACAGGGGGCTAGTTCACCCCTCCACTTT
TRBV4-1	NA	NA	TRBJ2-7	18	CASSQGQGAASGRYEQYF	TGCGCCAGCAGCCAAGGACAGGGGGCAGCTAGCGGGAGATACGAGCAGTACTTC
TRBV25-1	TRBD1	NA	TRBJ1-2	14	CASSEGDSGNGYTF	TGTGCCAGCAGTGAAGGGGACAGCGGTAATGGCTACACCTTC
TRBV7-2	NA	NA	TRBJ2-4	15	CASSSGWSGKNIQYF	TGTGCCAGCAGCTCCGGGTGGTCCGGAAAAAACATTCAGTACTTC
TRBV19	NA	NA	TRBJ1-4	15	CASSPSRGWDEKLFF	TGTGCCAGTAGTCCCTCGAGAGGGTGGGATGAAAAACTGTTTTTT
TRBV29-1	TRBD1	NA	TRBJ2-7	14	CSVEMGTGGYEQYF	TGCAGCGTTGAAATGGGGACAGGGGGGTACGAGCAGTACTTC